This TCR beta chain was captured by sequencing in a study of T cell changes during pregnancy in multiple sclerosis. Repertoires were generated with immunoSEQ multiplex PCR, while TCRdb's copy carries only in-frame clones and drops some. This table has roughly 93,000 clones, approximately 90% appearing once. Germline loops: CDR1 SGHDT, CDR2 YYEEEE. The CDR3 is 11 residues long. The germline V and J ends were trimmed by 0 bases and 9 bases, with 6 bases remaining between them. This clone showed up just a few times. The sequence derives from a female donor in good health, enrolled as a control in a pregnancy study. The chain uses TRBV5-6 and TRBJ1-1; D may be TRBD1 (5 bases). The sequences come from peripheral blood, collected in the first trimester of pregnancy. The CDR3 is CASSLDRQAFF. DNA for the CDR3: TGTGCCAGCAGCTTGGACAGGCAAGCTTTCTTT.